Reported below is one T cell receptor beta chain. The antigen is unknown. Germline V gene sequence: CDR1 LGHNA, CDR2 YSLEER. The CDR3 totals 16 residues. Trimming removed 0 bases at V and 0 bases at J, with 12 bases between. The data are from a study of T cell responses to AZD1222 COVID-19 vaccine. Whole-study findings and limits: Nearly half of unique spike-specific TCRs reportedly avoided B.1.351 and B.1.1.7 mutated regions. Most donors were white British, females outnumbered males, and clonal diversity was possibly underestimated. Once two AZD1222 doses were given, Spike-specific TCR breadth and depth went up. It was only after the peak T cell response that any repertoires were sampled.

Method: immunoSEQ multiplex PCR; TCRdb's copy keeps in-frame clones and lacks some. The data hold some 170,000 clones, with approximately 90% observed a single time. This clonotype was sampled from an adult who received the MenACWY meningococcal vaccine as a control. The input for sequencing was peripheral blood, taken 28 days after the second dose of the MenACWY control vaccine. This chain joins TRBV4-3 and TRBJ2-7; the D is unclear. The CDR3 spells CASSQDFASYSYEQYF. In nucleotides, the CDR3 is TGCGCCAGCAGCCAAGATTTTGCGTCTTACTCCTACGAGCAGTACTTC.